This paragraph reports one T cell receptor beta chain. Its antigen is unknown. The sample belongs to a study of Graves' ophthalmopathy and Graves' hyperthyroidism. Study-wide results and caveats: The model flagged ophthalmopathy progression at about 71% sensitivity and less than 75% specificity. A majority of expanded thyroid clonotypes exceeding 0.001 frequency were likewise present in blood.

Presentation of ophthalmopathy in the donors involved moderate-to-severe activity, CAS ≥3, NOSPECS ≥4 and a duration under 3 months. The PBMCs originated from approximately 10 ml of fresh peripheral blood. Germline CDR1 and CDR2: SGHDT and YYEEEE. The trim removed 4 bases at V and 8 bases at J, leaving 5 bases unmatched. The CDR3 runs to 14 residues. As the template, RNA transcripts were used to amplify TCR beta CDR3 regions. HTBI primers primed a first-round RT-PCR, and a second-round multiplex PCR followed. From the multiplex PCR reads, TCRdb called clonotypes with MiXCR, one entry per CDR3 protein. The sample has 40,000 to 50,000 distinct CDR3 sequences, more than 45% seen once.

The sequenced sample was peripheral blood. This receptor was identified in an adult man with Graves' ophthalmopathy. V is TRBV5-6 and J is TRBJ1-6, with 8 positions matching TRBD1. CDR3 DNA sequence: TGTGCCAGCAGCCGGACAGGGTGGGATTCACCCCTCCACTTT. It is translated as CASSRTGWDSPLHF.